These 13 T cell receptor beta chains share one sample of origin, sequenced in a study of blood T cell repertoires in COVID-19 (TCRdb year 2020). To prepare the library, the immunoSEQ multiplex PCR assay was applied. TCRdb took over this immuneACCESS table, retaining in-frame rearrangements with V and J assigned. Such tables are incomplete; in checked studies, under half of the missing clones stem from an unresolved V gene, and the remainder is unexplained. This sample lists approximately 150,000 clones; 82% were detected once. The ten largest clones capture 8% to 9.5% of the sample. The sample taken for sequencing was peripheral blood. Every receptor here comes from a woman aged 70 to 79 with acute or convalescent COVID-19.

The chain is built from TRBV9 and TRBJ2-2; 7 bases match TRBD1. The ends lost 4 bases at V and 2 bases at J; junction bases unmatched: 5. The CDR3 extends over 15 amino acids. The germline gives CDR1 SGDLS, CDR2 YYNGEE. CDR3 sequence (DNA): TGTGCCAGCAGCAACCGGGACAGCAACACCGGGGAGCTGTTTTTT. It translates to CASSNRDSNTGELFF.

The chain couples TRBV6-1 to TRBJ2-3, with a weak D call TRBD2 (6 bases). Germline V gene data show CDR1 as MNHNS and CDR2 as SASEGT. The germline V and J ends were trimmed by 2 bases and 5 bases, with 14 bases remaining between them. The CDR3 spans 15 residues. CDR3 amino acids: CASSESGPRGDTQYF. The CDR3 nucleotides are TGTGCCAGCAGTGAAAGCGGGCCCCGTGGAGATACGCAGTATTTT.

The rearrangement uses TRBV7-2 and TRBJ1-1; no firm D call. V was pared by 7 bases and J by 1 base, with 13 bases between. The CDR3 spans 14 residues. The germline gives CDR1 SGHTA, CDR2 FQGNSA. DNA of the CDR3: TGTGCCAGCATACCAGGAGGAGGGAACACTGAAGCTTTCTTT. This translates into CASIPGGGNTEAFF. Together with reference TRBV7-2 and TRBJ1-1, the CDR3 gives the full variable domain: GAGVSQSPSNKVTEKGKDVELRCDPISGHTALYWYRQSLGQGLEFLIYFQGNSAPDKSGLPSDRFSAERTGGSVSTLTIQRTQQEDSAVYLCASIPGGGNTEAFFGQGTRLTVV.

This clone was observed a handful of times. CDR3: CASSEVQGGPPLHF. The CDR3 DNA reads as TGTGCCAGCAGTGAAGTCCAGGGAGGTCCACCCCTCCACTTT. The chain recombines TRBV6-1 with TRBJ1-6; perhaps TRBD1 as D (5 bases). CDR3 length equals 14 residues. Germline CDR1 is MNHNS and CDR2 is SASEGT. V was cut by 1 base and J by 11 bases, with 12 bases left in between.

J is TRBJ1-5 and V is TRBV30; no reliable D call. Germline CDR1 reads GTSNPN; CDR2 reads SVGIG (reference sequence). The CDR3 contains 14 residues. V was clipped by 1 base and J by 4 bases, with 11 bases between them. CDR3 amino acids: CAWSGPPGNQPQHF. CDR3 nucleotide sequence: TGTGCCTGGAGTGGCCCCCCAGGAAATCAGCCCCAGCATTTT.

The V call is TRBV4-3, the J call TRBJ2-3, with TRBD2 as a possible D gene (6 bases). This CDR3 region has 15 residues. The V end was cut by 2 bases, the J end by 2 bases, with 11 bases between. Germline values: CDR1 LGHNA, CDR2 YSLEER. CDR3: CASSQQRAFTDTQYF. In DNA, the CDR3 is TGCGCCAGCAGCCAACAGCGGGCGTTCACAGATACGCAGTATTTT.

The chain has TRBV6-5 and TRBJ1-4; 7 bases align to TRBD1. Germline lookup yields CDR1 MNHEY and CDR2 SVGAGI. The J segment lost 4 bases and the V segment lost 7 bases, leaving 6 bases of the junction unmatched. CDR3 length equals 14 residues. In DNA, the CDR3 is TGTGCCAGCACCTTGGGACAGCGTAATGAAAAACTGTTTTTT. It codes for CASTLGQRNEKLFF.

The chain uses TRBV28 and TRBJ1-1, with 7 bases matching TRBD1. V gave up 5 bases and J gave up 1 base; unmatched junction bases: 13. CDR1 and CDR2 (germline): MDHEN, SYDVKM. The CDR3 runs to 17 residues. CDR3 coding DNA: TGTGCCAGCAGTCTAAGCACAGGGGTATGGGGGAACACTGAAGCTTTCTTT. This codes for CASSLSTGVWGNTEAFF.

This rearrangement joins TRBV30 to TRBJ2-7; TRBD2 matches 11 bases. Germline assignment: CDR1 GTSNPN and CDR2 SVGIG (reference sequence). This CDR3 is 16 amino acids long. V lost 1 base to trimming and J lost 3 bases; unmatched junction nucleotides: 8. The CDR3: CAWSETSGRRLYEQYF. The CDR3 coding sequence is TGTGCCTGGAGTGAAACTAGCGGGAGACGACTCTACGAGCAGTACTTC.

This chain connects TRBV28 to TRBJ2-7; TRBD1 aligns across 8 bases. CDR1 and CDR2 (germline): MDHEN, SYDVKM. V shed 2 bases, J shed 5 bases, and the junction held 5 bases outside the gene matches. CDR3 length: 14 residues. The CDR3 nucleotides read TGTGCCAGCAGTTTACAGGGGGCGAATAACGAGCAGTACTTC. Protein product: CASSLQGANNEQYF.

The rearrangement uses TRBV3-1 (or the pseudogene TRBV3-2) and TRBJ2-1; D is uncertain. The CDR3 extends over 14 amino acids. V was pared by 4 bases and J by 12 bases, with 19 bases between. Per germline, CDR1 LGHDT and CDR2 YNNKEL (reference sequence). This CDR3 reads CASSPAASPFLQFF. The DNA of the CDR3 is TGTGCCAGCAGCCCTGCCGCTAGTCCCTTTCTGCAGTTCTTC.

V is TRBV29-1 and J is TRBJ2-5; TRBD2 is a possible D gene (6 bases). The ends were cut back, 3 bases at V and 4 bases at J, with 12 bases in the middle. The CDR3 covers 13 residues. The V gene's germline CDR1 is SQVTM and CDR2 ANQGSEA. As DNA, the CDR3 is TGCAGCGTTGACGGGGGACTGAGAGAGACCCAGTACTTC. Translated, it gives CSVDGGLRETQYF.

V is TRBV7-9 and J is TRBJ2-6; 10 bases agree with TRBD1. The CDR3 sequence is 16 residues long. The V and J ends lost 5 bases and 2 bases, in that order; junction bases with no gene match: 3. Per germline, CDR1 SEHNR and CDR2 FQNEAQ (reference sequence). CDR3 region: CASSKTGGAGANVLTF. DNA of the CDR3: TGTGCCAGCAGCAAGACAGGGGGCGCTGGGGCCAACGTCCTGACTTTC.